This is a list of T cell receptor beta chains from one sample in a study of CD8 T cells in ankylosing spondylitis. TCRdb passed the 5' RACE reads through MiXCR, listing each CDR3 protein once. Of 250,000 to 350,000 distinct CDR3 sequences listed, 7.5% to 9% were seen once; the top ten hold 14% to 15%. The material sequenced was blood, either unsorted or a sorted T cell fraction (not recorded which). The source of these receptors is a male donor with ankylosing spondylitis. Each CDR3 is given with its conserved first and last residue. D genes are given only for firm matches. Where a row states a size, it is once, few, many or the class of an expanded clone; other rows omit it.

V: TRBV5-1; D: TRBD2; length: 13; J: TRBJ2-1; size: many; DNA: TGCGCCAGCAGCAACCTAAATAGCGGGGAGCAGTTCTTC; CDR3: CASSNLNSGEQFF
V: TRBV7-9; D: .; length: 15; J: TRBJ2-1; size: many; DNA: TGTGCCAGCAGCCTTTCGATAGGACTAAATAATGAGCAGTTCTTC; CDR3: CASSLSIGLNNEQFF
V: TRBV6-5; D: TRBD2; length: 16; J: TRBJ2-3; size: .; DNA: TGTGCCAGCAGTTACTCGCCCAGCGGGATGACAGATACGCAGTATTTT; CDR3: CASSYSPSGMTDTQYF
V: TRBV9; D: .; length: 13; J: TRBJ2-1; size: .; DNA: TGTGCCAGCAGCGCCTACTACTCTAGTGAGCAGTTCTTC; CDR3: CASSAYYSSEQFF
V: TRBV11-2; D: .; length: 15; J: TRBJ2-3; size: .; DNA: TGTGCCAGCAGCTTAGCGGCAGATATCACAGATACGCAGTATTTT; CDR3: CASSLAADITDTQYF
V: TRBV5-1; D: .; length: 12; J: TRBJ2-1; size: many; DNA: TGCGCCAGCAGCTTGGCCTCAAATGAGCAGTTCTTC; CDR3: CASSLASNEQFF
V: TRBV20-1; D: .; length: 15; J: TRBJ2-7; size: few; DNA: TGCAGTGCTGGAGCCCTCGGGAGTATTAGGTTCGAGCAGTACTTC; CDR3: CSAGALGSIRFEQYF
V: TRBV5-1; D: TRBD2; length: 17; J: TRBJ2-3; size: many; DNA: TGCGCCAGCAGTCATAGGCCAGGACTAGCGGGACTAGATACGCAGTATTTT; CDR3: CASSHRPGLAGLDTQYF
V: TRBV6-1; D: .; length: 14; J: TRBJ1-2; size: .; DNA: TGTGCCAGCAGTGATGCCGTTTCCAACTATGGCTACACCTTC; CDR3: CASSDAVSNYGYTF
V: TRBV5-1; D: .; length: 15; J: TRBJ1-1; size: few; DNA: TGCGCCAGCAGCTTGGCCGGGCAGATTTCCACTGAAGCTTTCTTT; CDR3: CASSLAGQISTEAFF
V: TRBV7-3; D: .; length: 15; J: TRBJ2-1; size: .; DNA: TGTGCCAGCAGCCCACTACCAGGGTCCTACAATGAGCAGTTCTTC; CDR3: CASSPLPGSYNEQFF
V: TRBV28; D: .; length: 14; J: TRBJ2-3; size: many; DNA: TGTGCCAGCAGTTTAGCGGGGAGCACAGATACGCAGTATTTT; CDR3: CASSLAGSTDTQYF
V: TRBV28; D: .; length: 15; J: TRBJ2-7; size: .; DNA: TGTGCCAGCACTGGGACCCTCCTCCTGGAAGACGAGCAGTACTTC; CDR3: CASTGTLLLEDEQYF
V: TRBV9; D: .; length: 17; J: TRBJ2-1; size: .; DNA: TGTGCCAGCAGCGCCCGCCGCCAGATTCTCTCCTACAATGAGCAGTTCTTC; CDR3: CASSARRQILSYNEQFF
V: TRBV5-1; D: TRBD1; length: 13; J: TRBJ2-7; size: few; DNA: TGCGCCAGCAGCTCCGGACAGGGCGGGGAGCAGTACTTC; CDR3: CASSSGQGGEQYF
V: TRBV12-3/TRBV12-4; D: TRBD2; length: 14; J: TRBJ2-7; size: .; DNA: TGTGCCAGCAGTGCTAGCGGGATAAGCTACGAGCAGTACTTC; CDR3: CASSASGISYEQYF
V: TRBV2; D: .; length: 13; J: TRBJ2-5; size: .; DNA: TGTGCCAGCATCGGGCAGAGTCAAGAGACCCAGTACTTC; CDR3: CASIGQSQETQYF
V: TRBV15; D: .; length: 13; J: TRBJ1-6; size: .; DNA: TGTGCCACCAGCAGCATGGAGAATTCACCCCTCCACTTT; CDR3: CATSSMENSPLHF
V: TRBV20-1; D: TRBD2; length: 13; J: TRBJ2-1; size: many; DNA: TGCAGTGCTAGGATAGCGGGATACAATGAGCAGTTCTTC; CDR3: CSARIAGYNEQFF
V: TRBV25-1; D: .; length: 16; J: TRBJ2-7; size: many; DNA: TGTGCCAGCAGTGAATATAGCCCAGGGCGAAGCTACGAGCAGTACTTC; CDR3: CASSEYSPGRSYEQYF
V: TRBV24-1; D: .; length: 14; J: TRBJ2-3; size: many; DNA: TGTGCCATCCGTTCGTCGGGCCTCACAGATACGCAGTATTTT; CDR3: CAIRSSGLTDTQYF
V: TRBV11-3; D: .; length: 15; J: TRBJ2-1; size: few; DNA: TGTGCCAGCAGCTTAGGAATCGGCGCTGTCGATGAGCAGTTCTTC; CDR3: CASSLGIGAVDEQFF
V: TRBV6-5; D: .; length: 11; J: TRBJ2-7; size: .; DNA: TGTGCCAGCAGAACCCTCTACGAGCAGTACTTC; CDR3: CASRTLYEQYF
V: TRBV5-8; D: .; length: 15; J: TRBJ1-6; size: .; DNA: TGTGCCAGCAGCCTCCTTCGGGGACCCCATTCACCCCTCCACTTT; CDR3: CASSLLRGPHSPLHF
V: TRBV5-1; D: TRBD2; length: 16; J: TRBJ2-1; size: .; DNA: TGCGCCAGCAGCCCGCCCCCGGGACTAGCCCTGCTTGAGCAGTTCTTC; CDR3: CASSPPPGLALLEQFF
V: TRBV5-1; D: .; length: 14; J: TRBJ2-5; size: .; DNA: TGCGCCAGCAGCTTGGAGGGACAACAAGAGACCCAGTACTTC; CDR3: CASSLEGQQETQYF
V: TRBV20-1; D: .; length: 15; J: TRBJ2-2; size: .; DNA: TGCAGTGCTAGAAGGACCTGGGTAGACACCGGGGAGCTGTTTTTT; CDR3: CSARRTWVDTGELFF
V: TRBV4-2; D: TRBD2; length: 15; J: TRBJ2-7; size: many; DNA: TGTGCCAGCAGCCAGGTAGCGGGAGAGCCCTACGAGCAGTACTTC; CDR3: CASSQVAGEPYEQYF
V: TRBV13; D: .; length: 17; J: TRBJ2-6; size: few; DNA: TGTGCCAGCAGCTTAAAGCGGCGGATCTCTGGGGCCAACGTCCTGACTTTC; CDR3: CASSLKRRISGANVLTF
V: TRBV2; D: .; length: 12; J: TRBJ2-4; size: .; DNA: TGTGCCAGCAGTGTGTCCCCTAACATTCAGTACTTC; CDR3: CASSVSPNIQYF
V: TRBV6-5; D: .; length: 13; J: TRBJ1-1; size: .; DNA: TGTGCCAGCAGTTACTCGAAGCACACTGAAGCTTTCTTT; CDR3: CASSYSKHTEAFF
V: TRBV7-8; D: TRBD1; length: 14; J: TRBJ1-3; size: .; DNA: TGTGCCAGCAGCGGGACAGTGCAGGGAAACACCATATATTTT; CDR3: CASSGTVQGNTIYF
V: TRBV12-3/TRBV12-4; D: .; length: 14; J: TRBJ2-3; size: few; DNA: TGTGCCAGCAGGGGTATCGAATGGACAGATACGCAGTATTTT; CDR3: CASRGIEWTDTQYF
V: TRBV28; D: .; length: 16; J: TRBJ1-4; size: .; DNA: TGTGCCAGCAGTCCCCCGACAGCCGCAACTAATGAAAAACTGTTTTTT; CDR3: CASSPPTAATNEKLFF
V: TRBV20-1; D: TRBD2; length: 14; J: TRBJ2-7; size: few; DNA: TGCAGTGCAAACCCTTGGGCGGGGGCCTACGAGCAGTACTTC; CDR3: CSANPWAGAYEQYF
V: TRBV5-1; D: .; length: 15; J: TRBJ2-2; size: .; DNA: TGCGCCAGCAGCTTGACTCAGGGCGATTCCGGGGAGCTGTTTTTT; CDR3: CASSLTQGDSGELFF
V: TRBV7-6; D: .; length: 13; J: TRBJ1-1; size: .; DNA: TGTGCCAGCAGCTTAGCGCAAGACAGGGAAGCTTTCTTT; CDR3: CASSLAQDREAFF
V: TRBV14; D: TRBD1; length: 16; J: TRBJ1-5; size: .; DNA: TGTGCCAGCAGCCAGGACGGGACAGCCAACTATCAGCCCCAGCATTTT; CDR3: CASSQDGTANYQPQHF
V: TRBV7-9; D: .; length: 17; J: TRBJ2-7; size: many; DNA: TGTGCCAGCAGCTTAGGGCGGGGCGGCCCGATAGGCTACGAGCAGTACTTC; CDR3: CASSLGRGGPIGYEQYF
V: TRBV29-1; D: TRBD1; length: 16; J: TRBJ2-7; size: .; DNA: TGCAGCGTTGAAGACTTGGGACAGGGGGTTGGCTACGAGCAGTACTTC; CDR3: CSVEDLGQGVGYEQYF
V: TRBV5-1; D: .; length: 15; J: TRBJ2-7; size: few; DNA: TGCGCCAGCAGCTTGGTCGAGGGGATAACCTACGAGCAGTACTTC; CDR3: CASSLVEGITYEQYF
V: TRBV5-1; D: TRBD2; length: 17; J: TRBJ2-1; size: many; DNA: TGCGCCAGCAGCGGGGGTTCGGCTAGCGGGAGTAAGGATGAGCAGTTCTTC; CDR3: CASSGGSASGSKDEQFF
V: TRBV15; D: .; length: 18; J: TRBJ1-2; size: few; DNA: TGTGCCACCAGCAGAGATCCTCCGGACAGTAAAGCGGACTATGGCTACACCTTC; CDR3: CATSRDPPDSKADYGYTF
V: TRBV20-1; D: .; length: 11; J: TRBJ2-5; size: .; DNA: TGCAGTGACGAAATCCAAGAGACCCAGTACTTC; CDR3: CSDEIQETQYF
V: TRBV20-1; D: .; length: 15; J: TRBJ2-3; size: .; DNA: TGCAGTGCTATCGCCCCGGAGACGGTAACAGATACGCAGTATTTT; CDR3: CSAIAPETVTDTQYF
V: TRBV20-1; D: .; length: 15; J: TRBJ2-7; size: .; DNA: TGCAGTGCTAGAGATGGGGGGCAGGGGCTCTACGAGCAGTACTTC; CDR3: CSARDGGQGLYEQYF
V: TRBV19; D: .; length: 15; J: TRBJ1-2; size: many; DNA: TGTGCCAGTAGTCACCCTCCGGGGAGGGTCGATGGCTACACCTTC; CDR3: CASSHPPGRVDGYTF
V: TRBV7-9; D: .; length: 13; J: TRBJ2-5; size: .; DNA: TGTGCCAGCAGCTTACAATGGCCTGAGACCCAGTACTTC; CDR3: CASSLQWPETQYF
V: TRBV2; D: .; length: 14; J: TRBJ1-1; size: many; DNA: TGTGCCAGCAGAATGACCCCTAGGCGCACTGAAGCTTTCTTT; CDR3: CASRMTPRRTEAFF
V: TRBV6-1; D: .; length: 15; J: TRBJ2-7; size: few; DNA: TGTGCCAGCAGTGCCCGGGACTTCGCGGCCTACGAGCAGTACTTC; CDR3: CASSARDFAAYEQYF
V: TRBV20-1; D: .; length: 16; J: TRBJ1-5; size: few; DNA: TGCAGTGCTAGAGGAAGCCCAGGGGTTAGCAATCAGCCCCAGCATTTT; CDR3: CSARGSPGVSNQPQHF
V: TRBV5-1; D: .; length: 13; J: TRBJ2-5; size: .; DNA: TGCGCCAGCAGCCAACAGGGACAAGAGACCCAGTACTTC; CDR3: CASSQQGQETQYF
V: TRBV29-1; D: TRBD1; length: 17; J: TRBJ2-1; size: many; DNA: TGCAGCGTTTTACTAACCCCTGACAGGGGCACCTACAATGAGCAGTTCTTC; CDR3: CSVLLTPDRGTYNEQFF
V: TRBV2; D: TRBD2; length: 14; J: TRBJ2-1; size: few; DNA: TGTGCCAGCAGAACTAGCGGGAGGGCCATTGAGCAGTTCTTC; CDR3: CASRTSGRAIEQFF
V: TRBV6-1; D: .; length: 18; J: TRBJ1-3; size: .; DNA: TGTGCCAGCAGCCGGGACCGATCCCGTATTCTCTCTGGAAACACCATATATTTT; CDR3: CASSRDRSRILSGNTIYF
V: TRBV7-8; D: .; length: 11; J: TRBJ2-7; size: few; DNA: TGTGCCAGCAGCTTAGTTGCGGTGCAGTACTTC; CDR3: CASSLVAVQYF
V: TRBV12-3/TRBV12-4; D: .; length: 12; J: TRBJ2-5; size: few; DNA: TGTGCCAGCAGCAGGACTTTGGAGACCCAGTACTTC; CDR3: CASSRTLETQYF
V: TRBV4-1; D: TRBD2; length: 14; J: TRBJ2-7; size: many; DNA: TGCGCCAGCAGCCATACTAGCGGGGTCTACGAGCAGTACTTC; CDR3: CASSHTSGVYEQYF
V: TRBV29-1; D: TRBD2; length: 16; J: TRBJ2-6; size: many; DNA: TGCAGCGTTTTGGGAGGGACTTTCTCTGGGGCCAACGTCCTGACTTTC; CDR3: CSVLGGTFSGANVLTF
V: TRBV20-1; D: TRBD2; length: 16; J: TRBJ2-5; size: few; DNA: TGCAGTGCTAGTCCCCCTGCGGGAGGCTGGCAAGAGACCCAGTACTTC; CDR3: CSASPPAGGWQETQYF